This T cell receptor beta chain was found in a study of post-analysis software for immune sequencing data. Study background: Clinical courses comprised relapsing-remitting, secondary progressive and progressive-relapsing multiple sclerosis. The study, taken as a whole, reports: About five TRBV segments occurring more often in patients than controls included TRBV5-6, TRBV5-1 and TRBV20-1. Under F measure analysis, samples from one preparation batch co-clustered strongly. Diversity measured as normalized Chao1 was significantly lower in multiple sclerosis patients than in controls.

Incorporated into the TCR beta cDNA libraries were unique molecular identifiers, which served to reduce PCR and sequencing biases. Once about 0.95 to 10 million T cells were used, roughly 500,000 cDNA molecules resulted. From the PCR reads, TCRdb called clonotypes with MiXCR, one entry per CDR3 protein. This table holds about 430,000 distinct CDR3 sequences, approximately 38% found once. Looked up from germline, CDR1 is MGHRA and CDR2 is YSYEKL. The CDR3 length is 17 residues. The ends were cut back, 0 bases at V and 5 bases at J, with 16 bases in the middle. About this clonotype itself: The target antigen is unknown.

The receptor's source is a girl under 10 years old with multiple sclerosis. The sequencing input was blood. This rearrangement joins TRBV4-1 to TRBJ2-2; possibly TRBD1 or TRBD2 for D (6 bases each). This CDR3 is CASSQDTRGARTGELFF. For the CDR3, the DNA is TGCGCCAGCAGCCAAGATACGAGGGGGGCGAGGACCGGGGAGCTGTTTTTT.